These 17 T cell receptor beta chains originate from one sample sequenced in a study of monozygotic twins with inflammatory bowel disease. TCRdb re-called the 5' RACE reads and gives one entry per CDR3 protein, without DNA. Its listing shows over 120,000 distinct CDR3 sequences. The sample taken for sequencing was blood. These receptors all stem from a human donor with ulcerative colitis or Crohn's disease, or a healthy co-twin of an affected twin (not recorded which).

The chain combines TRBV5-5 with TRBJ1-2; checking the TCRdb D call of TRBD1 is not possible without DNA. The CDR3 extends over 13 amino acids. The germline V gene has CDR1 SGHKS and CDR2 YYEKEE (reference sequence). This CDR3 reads CASSLNRDEGYTF.

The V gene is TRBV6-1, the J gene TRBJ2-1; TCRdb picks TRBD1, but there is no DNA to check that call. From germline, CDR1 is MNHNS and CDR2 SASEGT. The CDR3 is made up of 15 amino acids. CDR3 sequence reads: CASSPLGGVTTEQFF.

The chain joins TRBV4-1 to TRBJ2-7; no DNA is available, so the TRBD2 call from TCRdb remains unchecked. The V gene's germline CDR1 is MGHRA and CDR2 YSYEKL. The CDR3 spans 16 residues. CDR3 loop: CASSQGGSGFSYEQYF.

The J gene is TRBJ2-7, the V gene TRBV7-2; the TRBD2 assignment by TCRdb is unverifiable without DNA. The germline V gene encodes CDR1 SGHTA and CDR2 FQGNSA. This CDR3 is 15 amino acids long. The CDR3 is CASSPVGREYYEQYF. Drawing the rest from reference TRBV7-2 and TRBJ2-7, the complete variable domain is GAGVSQSPSNKVTEKGKDVELRCDPISGHTALYWYRQSLGQGLEFLIYFQGNSAPDKSGLPSDRFSAERTGGSVSTLTIQRTQQEDSAVYLCASSPVGREYYEQYFGPGTRLTVT.

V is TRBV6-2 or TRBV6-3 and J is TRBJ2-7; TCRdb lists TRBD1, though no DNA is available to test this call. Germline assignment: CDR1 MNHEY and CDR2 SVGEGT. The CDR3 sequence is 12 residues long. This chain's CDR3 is CASNSGVYEQYF.

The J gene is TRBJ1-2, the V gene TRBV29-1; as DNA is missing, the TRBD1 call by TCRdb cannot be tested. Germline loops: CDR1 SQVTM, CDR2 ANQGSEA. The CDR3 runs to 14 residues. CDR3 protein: CSVDRQGVSYGYTF.

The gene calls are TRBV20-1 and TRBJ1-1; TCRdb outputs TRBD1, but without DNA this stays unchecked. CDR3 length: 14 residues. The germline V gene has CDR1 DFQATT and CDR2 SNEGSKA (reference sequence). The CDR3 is CSASDRGENTEAFF.

This chain's CDR3 is CAISDDLTTDTQYF. This chain uses TRBV10-3 with TRBJ2-3. Germline CDR1 is ENHRY and CDR2 is SYGVKD. The CDR3 spans 14 residues.

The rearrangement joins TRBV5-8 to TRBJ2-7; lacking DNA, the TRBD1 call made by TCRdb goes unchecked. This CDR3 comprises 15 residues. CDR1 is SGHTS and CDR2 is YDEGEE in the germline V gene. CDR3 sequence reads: CASSLLGVRGYEQYF.

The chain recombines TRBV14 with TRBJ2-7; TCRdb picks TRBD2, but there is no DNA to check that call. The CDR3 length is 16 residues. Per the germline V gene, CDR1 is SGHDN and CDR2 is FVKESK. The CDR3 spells CASSPLGTSRNYEQYF.

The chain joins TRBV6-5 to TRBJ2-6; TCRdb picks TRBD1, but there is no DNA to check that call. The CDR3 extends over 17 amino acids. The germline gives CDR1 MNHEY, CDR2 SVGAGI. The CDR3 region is CASSYSLDVPGANVLTF.

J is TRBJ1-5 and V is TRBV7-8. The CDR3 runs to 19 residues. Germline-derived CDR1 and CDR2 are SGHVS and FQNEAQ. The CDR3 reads CASSSPSGDLPLGNQPQHF.

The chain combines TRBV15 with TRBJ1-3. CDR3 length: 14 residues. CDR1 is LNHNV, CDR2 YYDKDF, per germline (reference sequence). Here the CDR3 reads CATSREEEGNTIYF.

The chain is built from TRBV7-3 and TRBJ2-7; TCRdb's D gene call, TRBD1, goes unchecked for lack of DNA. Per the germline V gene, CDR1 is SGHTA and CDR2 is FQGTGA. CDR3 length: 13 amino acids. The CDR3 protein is CASSPTGSYEQYF.

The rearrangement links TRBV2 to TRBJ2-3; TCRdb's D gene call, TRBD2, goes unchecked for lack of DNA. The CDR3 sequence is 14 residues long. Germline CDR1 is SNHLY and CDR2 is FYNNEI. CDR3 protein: CASSFERGTDTQYF.

The CDR3 sequence is CSVGVGGEQFF. This sequence joins TRBV29-1 and TRBJ2-1; TCRdb selects TRBD1, and the lack of DNA leaves this call unchecked. The length of the CDR3 is 11 residues. Germline CDR1 and CDR2: SQVTM and ANQGSEA.

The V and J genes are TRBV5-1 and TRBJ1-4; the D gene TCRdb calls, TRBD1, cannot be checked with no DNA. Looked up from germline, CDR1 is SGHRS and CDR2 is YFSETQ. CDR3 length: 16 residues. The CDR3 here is CASSFGQIATNEKLFF.